One T cell receptor beta chain is described in this entry. The data were obtained in a study of blood T cell repertoires in COVID-19. Per the germline V gene, CDR1 is SGHDT and CDR2 is YYEEEE. Trimming stripped 3 bases from V and 1 base from J, with 8 bases between. The CDR3 length is 14 residues. The protocol was immunoSEQ multiplex PCR, while the TCRdb copy is restricted to in-frame clones and leaves out a portion. The sample yields roughly 300,000 clones, around 90% seen once. This chain uses TRBV5-6 with TRBJ1-3; D remains ambiguous. Material: peripheral blood. The receptor was isolated from a woman aged 25-40 years with COVID-19, enrolled during active disease. CDR3 coding DNA: TGTGCCAGCAGCTCCTACCATTCTGGAAACACCATATATTTT. Amino acids: CASSSYHSGNTIYF.